This is a list of T cell receptor beta chains from one sample in a study of shared clonotypes between healthy human individuals. The method was immunoSEQ multiplex PCR; TCRdb's version includes in-frame clones alone and lacks a portion of them. The table has some 530,000 clones, 70% to 85% seen once. The sample taken for sequencing was PBMCs. These TCRs come from a woman in her thirties or forties in good health. Some clones in this sample may be carry-over from other donors' samples. Each CDR3 is given with its conserved first and last residue. D genes are given only for firm matches. For some rows the clone size is stated as once, few or many, or as a class when expanded; others skip it.

D,V,size,J,CDR3
TRBD1,TRBV27,-,TRBJ1-4,CASSHRQGSEKLFF
TRBD1,TRBV28,-,TRBJ2-2,CASSSTGVGTGELFF
-,TRBV6-5,-,TRBJ1-1,CASSYSRGGTEAFF
-,TRBV5-5,-,TRBJ1-3,CASSFNTGNTIYF
-,TRBV7-2,-,TRBJ2-3,CASSISPDTQYF
-,TRBV7-6,-,TRBJ2-7,CASSPFSGRAYEQYF
TRBD2,TRBV5-1,-,TRBJ2-1,CASSFGLAGGGASYNEQFF
-,TRBV5-1,-,TRBJ2-5,CASSPTLGGETQYF
-,TRBV5-6,-,TRBJ2-7,CASSLSLGLNSYEQYF
-,TRBV5-1,-,TRBJ1-4,CASSPVSETGHEKLFF
TRBD1,TRBV5-6,-,TRBJ2-7,CASSPPTGAPYEQYF
-,TRBV6-5,-,TRBJ2-7,CASRRAGHAYEQYF
TRBD2,TRBV6-1,-,TRBJ2-7,CASRLAGVPSYEQYF
TRBD1,TRBV27,-,TRBJ1-2,CASSLLGQGIDYGYTF
TRBD1,TRBV5-4,-,TRBJ2-1,CASSSLTGVSYNEQFF
-,TRBV9,-,TRBJ2-7,CASSVSGNSYEQYF
-,TRBV25-1,many,TRBJ1-1,CASSELAKGDTEAFF
TRBD2,TRBV6-6,-,TRBJ2-7,CASSYGGGRFDEQYF
-,TRBV5-1,once,TRBJ1-1,CASSLGAGRTNTEAFF
TRBD2,TRBV7-2,few,TRBJ2-7,CASSSGGTSTYEQYF
TRBD2,TRBV2,-,TRBJ2-7,CASSGRGGRETYEQYF
-,TRBV6-1,-,TRBJ2-3,CASSEVIGRPDTQYF
TRBD1,TRBV6-1,-,TRBJ2-7,CASSGGTGNGQYF
-,TRBV5-1,-,TRBJ2-3,CASSFYLGVSSTDTQYF
-,TRBV30,few,TRBJ2-1,CAWSGLDNEQFF
TRBD2,TRBV18,-,TRBJ2-1,CASSPIAGLSGEQFF
TRBD1,TRBV6-1,-,TRBJ2-5,CASRTGGRETQYF
TRBD2,TRBV19,-,TRBJ2-1,CASSPWREDWGNEQFF
-,TRBV21-1,few,TRBJ1-1,CASSKALWTETMNTEAFF
-,TRBV11-2,-,TRBJ1-2,CASSLGTSNYGYTF
-,TRBV6-6,few,TRBJ1-4,CASSYSQGANEKLFF
-,TRBV4-1,-,TRBJ1-2,CASSQDWAVQRGYTF
TRBD1,TRBV4-1,-,TRBJ2-7,CASSQGYGTGYDEQYF
-,TRBV5-1,-,TRBJ1-2,CASSTRGGNYGYTF
TRBD1,TRBV29-1,few,TRBJ1-1,CSVEAPDRATNTEAFF
-,TRBV5-1,-,TRBJ2-1,CASSLGPYEQFF
-,TRBV27,-,TRBJ1-5,CASSLSGGFGSNQPQHF
TRBD2,TRBV7-3,once,TRBJ2-1,CASSHLAGGSNEQFF
TRBD1,TRBV18,many,TRBJ1-3,CASSPKAGGASGNTIYF
-,TRBV9,-,TRBJ1-3,CASSVVPGTNTIYF
-,TRBV20-1,-,TRBJ1-1,CSAGANTEAFF
TRBD2,TRBV5-1,few,TRBJ2-6,CASSLALAGVSGANVLTF
TRBD1,TRBV10-1,-,TRBJ2-2,CASRRQGNTGELFF
-,TRBV6-1,-,TRBJ2-7,CASSEAQRSEQYF
TRBD2,TRBV5-1,-,TRBJ2-1,CASSLGLAGYNEQFF
TRBD2,TRBV5-1,-,TRBJ2-2,CASSFVASGTNTGELFF
TRBD2,TRBV5-1,-,TRBJ2-7,CASSTTSGSYEQYF